This TCR beta chain emerged from a study of cytomegalovirus exposure and HLA in healthy donors. Study results and caveats: Sequencing had likely introduced a cluster of highly shared sequence variants as an artifact.

A note on this clone: No antigen is known for it.

Germline CDR1 reads MNHEY; CDR2 reads SVGAGI. This CDR3 region has 14 residues. Trimming removed 6 bases from V and 7 bases from J; junction bases left unmatched: 3. The PCR made use of 60 Vbeta and 13 Jbeta primers. Assay used: immunoSEQ multiplex PCR; TCRdb lists only in-frame clones, some missing. The sample comprises some 160,000 clones, 70% to 80% of which are singletons, and over 1.1% rests with the top ten. The TCR comes from a male donor in good health and CMV-seronegative. Sequenced input: PBMCs. The chain couples TRBV6-5 to TRBJ1-6, with 10 bases identical to TRBD1. In DNA form, the CDR3 reads TGTGCCAGCAGCCCGGACAGGGGGAATTCACCCCTCCACTTT. Encoded protein: CASSPDRGNSPLHF.